These T cell receptor beta chains were read from a single sample in a study of T cells in Graves' hyperthyroidism and ophthalmopathy. TCRdb reprocessed the multiplex PCR reads with MiXCR, giving one entry per CDR3 protein. This sample has roughly 800,000 distinct CDR3 sequences, with roughly 37% found just once. The source material was blood. These TCRs come from a man between 18 and 35 years old with Graves' hyperthyroidism. Each CDR3 is given with its conserved first and last residue. The D gene is left open where the match is weak. Only some rows state a clone size, as once, few, many or a class for expanded clones.

v_gene	abundance	j_gene	d_gene	CDR3aa
TRBV24-1	many	TRBJ2-7	-	CATSLHLSSYEQYF
TRBV6-5	-	TRBJ1-5	-	CASSYGGTDQPQHF
TRBV7-2	few	TRBJ1-4	-	CASRPGGGEIFNEKLFF
TRBV29-1	-	TRBJ2-7	TRBD2	CSVGRLASTYEQYF
TRBV25-1	once	TRBJ1-2	TRBD1	CACSAADRGYGYTF
TRBV12-3/TRBV12-4	few	TRBJ1-6	-	CASSFGRVNSPLHF
TRBV2	few	TRBJ1-1	TRBD1	CASSYLSGQGDGAFF
TRBV7-9	-	TRBJ2-2	-	CASSLRITNTGELFF
TRBV20-1	many	TRBJ2-7	-	CSARSLGRGYEQYF
TRBV6-5	-	TRBJ2-5	-	CASQGQGQTQYF
TRBV10-3	-	TRBJ1-6	TRBD1	CAISGGTGVGSPLHF
TRBV7-9	many	TRBJ1-1	-	CASSLRLRGDTEAFF
TRBV6-5	few	TRBJ2-2	-	CASEGPLTGELFF
TRBV29-1	-	TRBJ1-3	-	CSARDSGNTIYF
TRBV20-1	-	TRBJ2-7	-	CSAVATSLYEQCF
TRBV10-3	many	TRBJ1-5	-	CAISGGGPRNQPQHF
TRBV11-3	-	TRBJ2-7	-	CASTISTWAVTEQYF